This T cell receptor beta chain emerged from a study of graft-versus-host responses after intestinal transplantation. For the study at large: The recipients all started with anti-thymocyte globulin induction and then took tacrolimus and steroids for around three years.

Germline V gene lookup returns CDR1 MDHEN and CDR2 SYDVKM. CDR3 length equals 15 residues. Note on this clone: The antigen remains undetermined. The junction departs from germline at one end; a sequencing error may be responsible. Other DNA sequences from this sample encode an identical CDR3 as well.

This table comes from immunoSEQ multiplex PCR, and its TCRdb copy is limited to in-frame clones, with some not included. The table has over 120,000 clones, approximately 91% seen once. The starting material was unstimulated CD4+ T cells sorted from spleen or lymph node cells, obtained before intestinal transplant. The V and J genes are TRBV28 and TRBJ2-2, with 10 bases matching TRBD1. This receptor was identified in a human donor who received an intestinal transplant. The CDR3 nucleotides read TGTGCCAGCGGGGCGGGACAGGGGATTGGCGGGGAGCTGTTCTTT. It encodes CASGAGQGIGGELFF.